One sample yielded the 5 T cell receptor beta chains listed below, sequenced in a study of control samples from healthy donors and cancer patients. Assay used: immunoSEQ multiplex PCR; TCRdb lists only in-frame clones, some missing. The data show fewer than 200,000 clones, over 85% seen once. Source material: blood. These receptors came from a man aged 25 to 40 in good health.

The genes are TRBV24-1 and TRBJ2-7, with 11 bases fitting TRBD2. V shed 6 bases and J 4 bases; nucleotides not matched to a gene: 7. Germline V gene sequence: CDR1 KGHDR, CDR2 SFDVKD. The CDR3 length is 15 residues. The CDR3 protein is CATSQLAGAPYEQYF. CDR3 coding DNA: TGTGCCACCAGTCAACTAGCGGGAGCCCCTTACGAGCAGTACTTC.

The count of this clone is one. The gene calls are TRBV12-3 or TRBV12-4 and TRBJ1-5; a possible D gene is TRBD1 (6 bases). Between the trimmed V and J ends, which lost 4 bases and 3 bases, there was a span of 7 bases. This CDR3 contains 13 residues. CDR3 loop: CASSYRVNQPQHF. DNA for the CDR3: TGTGCCAGCAGTTACAGGGTCAATCAGCCCCAGCATTTT.

The rearrangement uses TRBV12-3 or TRBV12-4 and TRBJ1-1, with TRBD1 as a possible D gene (6 bases). The CDR3 covers 13 residues. V gave up 6 bases and J gave up 8 bases, with 16 bases separating them. For the CDR3, the DNA is TGTGCCAGCAGACGTGGACAGCGCCGAGAAGCTTTCTTT. Amino acids: CASRRGQRREAFF.

The V call is TRBV5-4, the J call TRBJ1-3; D may be TRBD1 (6 bases). V lost 4 bases and J lost 0, with 20 bases in between. The V gene's germline CDR1 is SGHNT and CDR2 YYREEE (reference sequence). The CDR3 is 18 amino acids. CDR3 protein: CASSQGQGGPSSGNTIYF. As DNA, the CDR3 is TGTGCCAGCAGCCAGGGACAAGGGGGACCCAGCTCTGGAAACACCATATATTTT.

The chain couples TRBV19 to TRBJ1-2, with 10 bases identical to TRBD1. Germline CDR1 and CDR2: LNHDA and SQIVND (reference sequence). Trimming at V came to 6 bases and at J to 4 bases, leaving 5 bases not matched to a gene. This CDR3 is built from 14 residues. The CDR3 bases are TGTGCCAGTAGCCAAGGACAGGGGGGCTATGGCTACACCTTC. Residues: CASSQGQGGYGYTF.